Below are 21 T cell receptor beta chains sequenced from a single sample in a study of T cell responses to AZD1222 COVID-19 vaccine. Generated by immunoSEQ multiplex PCR, the TCRdb table keeps only in-frame clones and is missing some. Here the sample spans about 75,000 clones, approximately 90% being singletons. Source: peripheral blood, taken 28 days after the second dose of the MenACWY control vaccine. The receptors come from an adult who received the MenACWY meningococcal vaccine as a control.

The chain employs TRBV6-4 and TRBJ1-1; TRBD1 is a possible D gene (5 bases). Germline-derived CDR1 and CDR2 are MRHNA and SNTAGT. V was cut by 6 bases and J by 5 bases, with 16 bases left in between. The CDR3 contains 14 residues. The CDR3 sequence is CASSWTPGGTEAFF. The CDR3 DNA follows: TGTGCCAGCAGCTGGACACCTGGAGGGACTGAAGCTTTCTTT.

The chain couples TRBV7-2 to TRBJ2-1; 10 bases map to TRBD1. The CDR3 contains 17 residues. Germline trimming cut 5 bases from V and 7 bases from J; bases unmatched to any gene: 14. Germline CDR1 reads SGHTA; CDR2 reads FQGNSA. CDR3: CASSPPPTGGAQNEQFF. CDR3 in DNA: TGTGCCAGCAGCCCCCCCCCGACAGGGGGCGCGCAGAATGAGCAGTTCTTC.

The rearrangement uses TRBV7-9 and TRBJ2-7, with D perhaps matching TRBD2 (5 bases). Germline V lookup: CDR1 SEHNR, CDR2 FQNEAQ (reference sequence). Trimming removed 2 bases from V and 4 bases from J, with 6 bases in between. The CDR3 has 12 residues. The CDR3 is CASSLRDYEQYF. In DNA form, the CDR3 reads TGTGCCAGCAGCTTACGGGATTACGAGCAGTACTTC. Drawing the rest from reference TRBV7-9 and TRBJ2-7, the complete variable domain is DTGVSQNPRHKITKRGQNVTFRCDPISEHNRLYWYRQTLGQGPEFLTYFQNEAQLEKSRLLSDRFSAERPKGSFSTLEIQRTEQGDSAMYLCASSLRDYEQYFGPGTRLTVT.

The chain has TRBV4-3 and TRBJ2-1, with 9 bases matching TRBD1. The CDR3 extends over 16 amino acids. V lost 4 bases and J lost 8; bases outside the gene matches: 12. Germline CDR1 LGHNA, CDR2 YSLEER. The CDR3 here is CASSPTTDRGMYEQFF. The DNA for the CDR3 is TGCGCCAGCAGCCCAACGACGGACAGGGGTATGTATGAGCAGTTCTTC.

V gene TRBV4-1 combines with J gene TRBJ1-4; D is uncertain. V lost 1 base, J lost 8 bases, and 17 bases lay in between. This CDR3 spans 16 amino acids. The germline gives CDR1 MGHRA, CDR2 YSYEKL. CDR3 loop: CASSQGLTAKEEKLFF. The CDR3 DNA sequence: TGCGCCAGCAGCCAAGGGTTAACGGCGAAAGAAGAAAAACTGTTTTTT.

This chain links TRBV7-8 with TRBJ1-5, with a tentative D call TRBD1 (5 bases). V lost 6 bases and J 0 bases, leaving 24 bases between the germline ends. This CDR3 is built from 19 residues. The germline CDR1 and CDR2 sequences are SGHVS and FQNEAQ. The CDR3 nucleotides are TGTGCCAGCAGTAGGGGAGGGGCCAGCGCTCTATATAGCAATCAGCCCCAGCATTTT. It translates to CASSRGGASALYSNQPQHF.

The CDR3 DNA reads as TGCGCCACGAACAGGGAAGGGGCAGGGGCCAACGTCCTGACTTTC. Translated: CATNREGAGANVLTF. The chain combines TRBV5-1 with TRBJ2-6; D might be TRBD1 (6 bases). V was cut by 9 bases and J by 4 bases, with 17 bases left in between. This CDR3 is built from 15 residues. Germline lookup yields CDR1 SGHRS and CDR2 YFSETQ.

The rearrangement uses TRBV9 and TRBJ2-3, with D hard to call. CDR1 is SGDLS and CDR2 is YYNGEE in the germline V gene. The CDR3 loop spans 12 amino acids. V lost 0 bases, J lost 2 bases, and 1 base lay in between. Here the CDR3 DNA reads TGTGCCAGCAGCGTAGTCACAGATACGCAGTATTTT. This translates into CASSVVTDTQYF.

The CDR3 bases are TGTGCCAGCAGGTTCTTGGGGGCAACTAATGAAAAACTGTTTTTT. Translation: CASRFLGATNEKLFF. The chain joins TRBV28 to TRBJ1-4, with D perhaps TRBD1 (5 bases). CDR1 and CDR2 from the germline V gene are MDHEN and SYDVKM. Trimming shortened V by 6 bases and J by 0 bases, and 11 bases separated the two germline ends. The CDR3 runs to 15 residues.

The genes are TRBV3-1 (or the pseudogene TRBV3-2) and TRBJ1-1; no reliable D call. V dropped 4 bases and J dropped 8 bases, with 14 bases sitting between them. CDR1 and CDR2 (germline): LGHDT, YNNKEL (reference sequence). The CDR3 loop spans 13 amino acids. In nucleotides, the CDR3 is TGTGCCAGCAGCCTCCCAGAGGTCAGAGAAGCTTTCTTT. Its protein product is CASSLPEVREAFF.

This chain connects TRBV6-2 or TRBV6-3 to TRBJ2-1; possibly TRBD2 for D (6 bases). The V gene's germline CDR1 is MNHEY and CDR2 SVGEGT. V lost 6 bases and J lost 4, with 10 bases in between. The CDR3 runs 13 residues. The DNA of the CDR3 is TGTGCCAGCAGCCGGACTACTTACAATGAGCAGTTCTTC. Amino acids: CASSRTTYNEQFF.

The chain has TRBV20-1 and TRBJ2-5; TRBD1 might be the D (6 bases). The CDR3 consists of 14 residues. Between the trimmed V and J ends, which lost 3 bases and 3 bases, there was a span of 14 bases. Germline assignment: CDR1 DFQATT and CDR2 SNEGSKA (reference sequence). CDR3 coding DNA: TGCAGTGCTAGTTTGACCGGGACAAAAGAGACCCAGTACTTC. Its protein product is CSASLTGTKETQYF.

This clone has a handful of counts. This chain uses TRBV6-5 with TRBJ1-6, with D tentatively TRBD1 (5 bases). Germline-derived CDR1 and CDR2 are MNHEY and SVGAGI. The length of the CDR3 is 13 residues. Trimming stripped 8 bases from V and 3 bases from J, with 8 bases between. Here the CDR3 DNA reads TGTGCCAGCGAGACAGACTATAATTCACCCCTCCACTTT. Its protein is CASETDYNSPLHF.

V and J are TRBV9 and TRBJ2-3, with TRBD2 identical over 14 bases. Germline CDR1 and CDR2: SGDLS and YYNGEE. CDR3 size: 18 residues. Trimming removed 3 bases from V and 5 bases from J; junction bases left unmatched: 11. CDR3 DNA: TGTGCCAGCAGCGGTTCGCCGACTAGCGGGGGGGCTAGAGATACGCAGTATTTT. This translates into CASSGSPTSGGARDTQYF.

The chain combines TRBV28 with TRBJ1-6; 7 nucleotides agree with TRBD1. This CDR3 comprises 16 residues. Trimming took 5 bases from V and 4 from J; bases not matched to a gene: 8. CDR1 is MDHEN, CDR2 SYDVKM, per germline. CDR3: CASSAGTAIYNSPLHF. CDR3 DNA: TGTGCCAGCAGTGCTGGGACAGCAATTTATAATTCACCCCTCCACTTT. Drawing the rest from reference TRBV28 and TRBJ1-6, the complete variable domain is DVKVTQSSRYLVKRTGEKVFLECVQDMDHENMFWYRQDPGLGLRLIYFSYDVKMKEKGDIPEGYSVSREKKERFSLILESASTNQTSMYLCASSAGTAIYNSPLHFGNGTRLTVT.

The chain combines TRBV5-6 with TRBJ2-7; D is ambiguous. This CDR3 has 13 residues. The V end lost 3 bases, the J end lost 7 bases, and 14 bases lay between the germline ends. Looked up from germline, CDR1 is SGHDT and CDR2 is YYEEEE. The CDR3 loop reads CASSWGIPNEQYF. The CDR3 DNA is TGTGCCAGCAGCTGGGGAATCCCCAATGAGCAGTACTTC.

This clone was detected once. The chain has TRBV24-1 and TRBJ2-3; D call uncertain. From germline, CDR1 is KGHDR and CDR2 SFDVKD. With 7 bases removed from V and 5 bases from J, the gap between germline ends came to 9 bases. The CDR3 totals 12 residues. The CDR3 here is CATRGPEDTQYF. CDR3 nucleotides: TGTGCCACCAGGGGCCCAGAAGATACGCAGTATTTT.

The chain joins TRBV6-6 to TRBJ2-7, with TRBD1 matching 8 bases. This CDR3 region has 15 residues. Germline V lookup: CDR1 MNHNY, CDR2 SVGAGI (reference sequence). V dropped 6 bases and J dropped 1; count of bases not matched to a gene: 8. Here the CDR3 reads CASSPGQGRSYEQYF. CDR3 bases: TGTGCCAGCAGCCCCGGACAGGGTAGGTCCTACGAGCAGTACTTC.

The genes are TRBV3-1 (or the pseudogene TRBV3-2) and TRBJ2-2, with 7 bases fitting TRBD1. Per germline, CDR1 LGHDT and CDR2 YNNKEL (reference sequence). With V trimmed by 0 bases and J by 4 bases, 8 bases remained unmatched. This CDR3 spans 17 amino acids. CDR3 in DNA: TGTGCCAGCAGCCAAGAGGTTGGGACAGTGGGCACCGGGGAGCTGTTTTTT. This translates into CASSQEVGTVGTGELFF.

This chain uses TRBV29-1 with TRBJ1-4; weak D call: TRBD1 (5 bases). Trimming removed 5 bases from V and 8 bases from J, with 9 bases in between. Germline CDR1 and CDR2: SQVTM and ANQGSEA. The length of the CDR3 is 11 residues. CDR3: CSVRDLEKLFF. DNA of the CDR3: TGCAGCGTTCGGGACCTCGAAAAACTGTTTTTT.

The chain employs TRBV6-5 and TRBJ2-4; D is perhaps TRBD2 (5 bases). The CDR3 sequence is 11 residues long. Germline-derived CDR1 and CDR2 are MNHEY and SVGAGI. V was clipped by 7 bases and J by 9 bases, with 10 bases between them. This CDR3 reads CASISRGIQYF. The CDR3 nucleotides read TGTGCCAGCATCTCCCGGGGCATTCAGTACTTC.